This TCR beta chain was identified during a study of identical twins. Findings of the study overall: Cross-sectional statistical analysis, not tracking of the same donors, underpinned the conclusions.

The V gene end was trimmed by 4 bases and the J gene end by 7 bases; junction bases not matched to a gene: 14. The CDR3 has 17 amino acids. The germline CDR1 and CDR2 sequences are SGHRS and YFSETQ. About this clonotype itself: The antigen remains unidentified.

TCRdb re-derived calls from the 5' RACE reads in MiXCR, one entry per CDR3 protein. The sample has 540,000 or so distinct CDR3 sequences, around 22% seen once. These data were also filed under a second study, of yellow fever vaccine responses in identical twins.

The clonotype comes from a woman aged 18-35 years in good health. The source material was CD4+ T cells sorted from blood. This chain joins TRBV5-1 and TRBJ2-1; 10 nucleotides match TRBD2. The CDR3 is CASSTQPLAGGGNEQFF. The CDR3 DNA reads TGCGCCAGCAGCACCCAGCCTTTAGCGGGGGGCGGGAATGAGCAGTTCTTC.